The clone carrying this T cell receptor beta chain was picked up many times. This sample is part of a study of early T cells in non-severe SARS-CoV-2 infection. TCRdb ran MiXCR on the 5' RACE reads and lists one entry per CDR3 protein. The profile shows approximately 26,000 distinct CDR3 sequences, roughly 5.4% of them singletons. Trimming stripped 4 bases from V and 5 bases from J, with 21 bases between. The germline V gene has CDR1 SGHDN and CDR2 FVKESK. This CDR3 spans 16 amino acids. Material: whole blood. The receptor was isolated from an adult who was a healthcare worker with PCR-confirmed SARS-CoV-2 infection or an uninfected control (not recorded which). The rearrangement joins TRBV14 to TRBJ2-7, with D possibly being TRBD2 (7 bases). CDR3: CASSLAGAWDSHEQYF. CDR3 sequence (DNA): TGTGCCAGCAGCCTCGCGGGGGCCTGGGATTCCCACGAGCAGTACTTC.